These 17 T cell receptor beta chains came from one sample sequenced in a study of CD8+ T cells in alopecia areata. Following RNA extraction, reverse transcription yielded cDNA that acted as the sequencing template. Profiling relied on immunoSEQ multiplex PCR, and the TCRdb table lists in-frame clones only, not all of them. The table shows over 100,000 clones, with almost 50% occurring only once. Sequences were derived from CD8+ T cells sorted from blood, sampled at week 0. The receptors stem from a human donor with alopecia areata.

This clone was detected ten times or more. Here the CDR3 DNA reads TGTGCCTGGACCCTCGGACAGGGCGCTGAAGCTTTCTTT. The encoded protein is CAWTLGQGAEAFF. This rearrangement joins TRBV30 to TRBJ1-1; 8 bases line up with TRBD1. Per the germline V gene, CDR1 is GTSNPN and CDR2 is SVGIG (reference sequence). The J segment lost 6 bases and the V segment lost 4 bases, leaving 7 bases of the junction unmatched. The CDR3 is made up of 13 amino acids.

The CDR3 here is CASSSSTGPNEKLFF. CDR3 nucleotide sequence: TGTGCCAGCAGCTCCAGTACGGGGCCTAATGAAAAACTGTTTTTT. The rearrangement joins TRBV7-9 to TRBJ1-4; possibly TRBD1 for D (5 bases). CDR1 SEHNR and CDR2 FQNEAQ come from the germline V gene (reference sequence). V gave up 4 bases and J gave up 3 bases, with 12 bases separating them. The length of the CDR3 is 15 residues.

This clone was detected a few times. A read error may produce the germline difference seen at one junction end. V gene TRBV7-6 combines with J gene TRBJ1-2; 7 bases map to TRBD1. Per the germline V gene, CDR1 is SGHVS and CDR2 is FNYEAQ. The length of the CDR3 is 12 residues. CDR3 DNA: TGTGCCAGCAGCTTAGAGGTGGGACAGCCCGCCTTC. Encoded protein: CASSLEVGQPAF.

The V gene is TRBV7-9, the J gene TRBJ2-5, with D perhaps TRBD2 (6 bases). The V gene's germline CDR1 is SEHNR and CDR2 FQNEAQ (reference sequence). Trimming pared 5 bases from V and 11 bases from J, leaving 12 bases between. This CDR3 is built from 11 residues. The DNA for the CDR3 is TGTGCCAGCAGCGCAAAGGGACTGCAGTACTTC. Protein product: CASSAKGLQYF.

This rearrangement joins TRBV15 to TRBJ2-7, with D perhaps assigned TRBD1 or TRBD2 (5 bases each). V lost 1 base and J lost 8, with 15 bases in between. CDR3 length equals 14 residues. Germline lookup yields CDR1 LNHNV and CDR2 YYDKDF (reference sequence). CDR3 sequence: CATSRGGEITKQYF. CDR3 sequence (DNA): TGTGCCACCAGCAGAGGAGGGGAGATTACGAAGCAGTACTTC.

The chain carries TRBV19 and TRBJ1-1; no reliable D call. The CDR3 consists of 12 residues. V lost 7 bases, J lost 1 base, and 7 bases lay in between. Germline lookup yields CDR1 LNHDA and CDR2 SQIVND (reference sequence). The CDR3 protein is CASNRPNTEAFF. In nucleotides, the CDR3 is TGTGCCAGTAACAGACCGAACACTGAAGCTTTCTTT.

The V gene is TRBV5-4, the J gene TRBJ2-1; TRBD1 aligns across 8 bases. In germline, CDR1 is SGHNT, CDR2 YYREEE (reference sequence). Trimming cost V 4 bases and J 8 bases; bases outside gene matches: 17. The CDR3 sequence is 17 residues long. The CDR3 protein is CASSPDRGRFGGDEQFF. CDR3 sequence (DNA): TGTGCCAGCAGCCCCGACAGGGGAAGATTCGGAGGGGATGAGCAGTTCTTC.

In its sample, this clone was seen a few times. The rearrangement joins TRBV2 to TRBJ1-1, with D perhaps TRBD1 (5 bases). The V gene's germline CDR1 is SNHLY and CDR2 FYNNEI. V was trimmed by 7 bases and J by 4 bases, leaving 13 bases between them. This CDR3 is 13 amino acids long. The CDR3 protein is CASIRDSPTEAFF. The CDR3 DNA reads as TGTGCCAGCATCAGGGATTCACCCACTGAAGCTTTCTTT.

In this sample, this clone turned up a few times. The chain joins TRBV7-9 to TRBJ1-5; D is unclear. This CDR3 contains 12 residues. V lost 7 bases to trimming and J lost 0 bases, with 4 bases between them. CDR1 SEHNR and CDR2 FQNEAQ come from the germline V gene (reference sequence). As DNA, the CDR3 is TGTGCCAGCACCTATAGCAATCAGCCCCAGCATTTT. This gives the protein CASTYSNQPQHF.

The CDR3 region is CAGGAPGEWSTEAFF. The CDR3 DNA is TGTGCCGGGGGGGCTCCCGGGGAATGGAGCACTGAAGCTTTCTTT. This chain links TRBV30 with TRBJ1-1, with a tentative D call TRBD1 (6 bases). Germline V gene sequence: CDR1 GTSNPN, CDR2 SVGIG (reference sequence). The CDR3 has 15 residues. V was trimmed by 8 bases and J by 4 bases, leaving 23 bases between them.

CDR3 nucleotide sequence: TGCAGCGTTGAAGGACTTGGGACAGGGGCCTACGAGCAGTACTTC. It yields the protein CSVEGLGTGAYEQYF. The chain has TRBV29-1 and TRBJ2-7, with 10 bases fitting TRBD1. CDR1 and CDR2 (germline): SQVTM, ANQGSEA. This CDR3 is 15 amino acids long. J lost 2 bases, V lost 1 base, and 5 bases had no gene match.

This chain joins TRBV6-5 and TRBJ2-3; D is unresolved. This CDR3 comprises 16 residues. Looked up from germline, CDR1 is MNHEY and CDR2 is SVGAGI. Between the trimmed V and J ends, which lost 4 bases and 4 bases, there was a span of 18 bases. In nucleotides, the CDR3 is TGTGCCAGCAGTTTCTCTCGGATGTCCCCGCCAGATACGCAGTATTTT. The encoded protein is CASSFSRMSPPDTQYF.

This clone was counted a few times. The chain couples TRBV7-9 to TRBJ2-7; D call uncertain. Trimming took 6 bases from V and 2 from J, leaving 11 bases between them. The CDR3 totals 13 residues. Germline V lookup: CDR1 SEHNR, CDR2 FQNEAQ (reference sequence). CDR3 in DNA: TGTGCCAGCAGTGAGACAAATGCCTACGAGCAGTACTTC. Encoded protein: CASSETNAYEQYF.

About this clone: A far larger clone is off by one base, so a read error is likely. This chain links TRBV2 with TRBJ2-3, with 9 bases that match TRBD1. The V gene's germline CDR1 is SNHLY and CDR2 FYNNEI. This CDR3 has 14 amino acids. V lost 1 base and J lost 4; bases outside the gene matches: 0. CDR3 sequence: CASSEGQGADTQYF. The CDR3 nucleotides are TGTGCCAGCAGTGAAGGACAGGGGGCAGATACGCAGTATTTT. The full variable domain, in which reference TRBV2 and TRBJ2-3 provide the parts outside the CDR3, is EPEVTQTPSHQVTQMGQEVILRCVPISNHLYFYWYRQILGQKVEFLVSFYNNEISEKSEIFDDQFSVERPDGSNFTLKIRSTKLEDSAMYFCASSEGQGADTQYFGPGTRLTVL.

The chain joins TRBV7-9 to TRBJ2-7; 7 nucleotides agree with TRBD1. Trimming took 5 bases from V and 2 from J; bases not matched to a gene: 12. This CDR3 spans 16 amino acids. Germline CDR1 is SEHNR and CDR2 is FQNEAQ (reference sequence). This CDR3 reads CASSTDRGTETYEQYF. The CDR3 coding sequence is TGTGCCAGCAGCACGGACCGTGGGACAGAGACCTACGAGCAGTACTTC.

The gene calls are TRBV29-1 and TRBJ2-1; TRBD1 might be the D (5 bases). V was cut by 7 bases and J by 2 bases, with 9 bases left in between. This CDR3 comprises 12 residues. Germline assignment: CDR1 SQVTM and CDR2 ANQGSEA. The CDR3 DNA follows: TGCAGCGCAGTGACAGCCTACAATGAGCAGTTCTTC. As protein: CSAVTAYNEQFF.

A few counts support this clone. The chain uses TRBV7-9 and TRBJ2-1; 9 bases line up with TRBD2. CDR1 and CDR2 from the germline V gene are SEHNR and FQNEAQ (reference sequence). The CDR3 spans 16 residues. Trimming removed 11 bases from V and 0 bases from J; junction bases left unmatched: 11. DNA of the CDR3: TGTGCCGAGCAAGCGGGGGGATTAAGCTCCTACAATGAGCAGTTCTTC. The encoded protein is CAEQAGGLSSYNEQFF.